The 20 T cell receptor beta chains below come from one sample, sequenced in a study of PD-1 blockade in classical Hodgkin lymphoma (dated by TCRdb to the early 2020s). The time point label for this specimen denotes: cycle 1 day 1 (C1D1), immediately before nivolumab initiation. All trial patients had relapsed after autologous stem cell transplantation, with cohorts A, B and C differing in prior brentuximab vedotin exposure. Library preparation employed the immunoSEQ multiplex PCR assay. Imported from immuneACCESS, the table was reduced by TCRdb to in-frame sequences with V and J called. These copies leave out some clones; in studies compared against another copy, an unresolved V gene accounts for under half, and the cause of the remainder is not known. This sample gives about 97,000 clones in total; approximately 80% of them show up just once. The top ten constitute approximately 12% of the sample.

The material sequenced was peripheral blood mononuclear cells (PBMCs), taken at baseline. These receptor sequences come from a human donor with classical Hodgkin lymphoma.

The chain is built from TRBV6-1 and TRBJ1-4, with D possibly matching TRBD1 (5 bases). The CDR3 extends over 9 amino acids. Germline lookup yields CDR1 MNHNS and CDR2 SASEGT. The V end was cut by 9 bases, the J end by 14 bases, with 10 bases between. Written as DNA, the CDR3 is TGTGCCAGTTGGACACGGCTGTTTTTT. Its protein product is CASWTRLFF.

The chain carries TRBV6-5 and TRBJ2-3, with TRBD2 matching over 9 bases. CDR1 and CDR2 (germline): MNHEY, SVGAGI. The CDR3 consists of 13 residues. J gave up 1 base and V 10 bases, and 3 bases lay outside the gene matches. The CDR3 sequence is CATRTSGTDTQYF. The CDR3 DNA is TGTGCCACTCGGACTAGCGGCACAGATACGCAGTATTTT.

The chain couples TRBV6-5 to TRBJ2-1; D ambiguous. This CDR3 is 14 amino acids long. V dropped 4 bases and J dropped 6 bases, with 13 bases sitting between them. Germline V gene sequence: CDR1 MNHEY, CDR2 SVGAGI. The CDR3 loop is CASSFDHLGNEQFF. For the CDR3, the DNA is TGTGCCAGCAGTTTTGACCACCTGGGCAATGAGCAGTTCTTC.

The genes are TRBV29-1 and TRBJ2-3; D is uncertain. The CDR3 runs to 10 residues. V shed 2 bases and J shed 10 bases, with 7 bases lying between them. Germline CDR1 reads SQVTM; CDR2 reads ANQGSEA. CDR3 sequence: CSVELNAQYF. CDR3 DNA sequence: TGCAGCGTTGAACTCAATGCGCAGTATTTT.

This chain connects TRBV5-4 to TRBJ1-1, with D possibly being TRBD1 (5 bases). V gave up 0 bases and J gave up 7 bases, with 7 bases separating them. This CDR3 region has 12 residues. Germline assignment: CDR1 SGHNT and CDR2 YYREEE (reference sequence). This chain's CDR3 is CASSLDGGEAFF. CDR3 bases: TGTGCCAGCAGCTTGGATGGGGGTGAAGCTTTCTTT.

This rearrangement joins TRBV7-3 to TRBJ2-1; 9 bases align to TRBD2. Looked up from germline, CDR1 is SGHTA and CDR2 is FQGTGA. The V gene end was trimmed by 5 bases and the J gene end by 8 bases; junction bases not matched to a gene: 19. The CDR3 totals 18 residues. CDR3 protein: CASSPVAKGLASKDEQFF. CDR3 in DNA: TGTGCCAGCAGCCCCGTAGCCAAAGGACTAGCGTCTAAGGATGAGCAGTTCTTC.

Points on this clone: One end of the junction fails to match germline, which may point to a read error. The chain couples TRBV6-1 to TRBJ2-5; D may match TRBD1 or TRBD2 (6 bases each). Germline CDR1 reads MNHNS; CDR2 reads SASEGT. The CDR3 contains 15 residues. The CDR3 DNA is TGTGCCAGCAATGAAGGGGGGACCAGCCAAGAGACCCAGTACTTC. Translation gives CASNEGGTSQETQYF.

The V gene is TRBV7-2, the J gene TRBJ2-1, with D tentatively TRBD2 (5 bases). The germline V gene has CDR1 SGHTA and CDR2 FQGNSA. The CDR3 totals 14 residues. Trimming took off 0 bases at V and 9 bases at J, with 12 bases between the two ends. The CDR3 protein is CASSLAPGLGEQFF. CDR3 nucleotide sequence: TGTGCCAGCAGCTTAGCCCCCGGACTGGGTGAGCAGTTCTTC.

The rearrangement uses TRBV5-6 and TRBJ2-2; 7 positions match TRBD2. The CDR3 runs 14 residues. From germline, CDR1 is SGHDT and CDR2 YYEEEE. The J segment lost 6 bases and the V segment lost 0 bases, leaving 2 bases of the junction unmatched. CDR3 coding DNA: TGTGCCAGCAGCTTGGTTGGGGGGGCCGGGGAGCTGTTTTTT. Translation: CASSLVGGAGELFF.

The V call is TRBV2, the J call TRBJ1-5, with D maybe TRBD1 (5 bases). Per germline, CDR1 SNHLY and CDR2 FYNNEI. The germline V and J ends were trimmed by 6 bases and 6 bases, with 12 bases remaining between them. This CDR3 contains 13 residues. The CDR3 region is CASSDAGGQPQHF. The CDR3 DNA sequence: TGTGCCAGCAGCGATGCCGGGGGTCAGCCCCAGCATTTT.

The chain couples TRBV2 to TRBJ2-7; 7 bases match TRBD2. The CDR3 spans 15 residues. Trimming cost V 6 bases and J 7 bases; bases outside gene matches: 15. Per the germline V gene, CDR1 is SNHLY and CDR2 is FYNNEI. CDR3 region: CASSLRDYITKEQYF. CDR3 coding DNA: TGTGCCAGCAGCCTCCGGGACTACATTACGAAGGAGCAGTACTTC. Looking up the rest from reference TRBV2 and TRBJ2-7 gives the full variable domain: EPEVTQTPSHQVTQMGQEVILRCVPISNHLYFYWYRQILGQKVEFLVSFYNNEISEKSEIFDDQFSVERPDGSNFTLKIRSTKLEDSAMYFCASSLRDYITKEQYFGPGTRLTVT.

The chain employs TRBV5-1 and TRBJ2-5; D unclear. The V and J ends lost 1 base and 3 bases respectively, with 7 bases between them. CDR1 is SGHRS, CDR2 YFSETQ, per germline. The CDR3 is made up of 13 amino acids. Written as DNA, the CDR3 is TGCGCCAGCAGCTTGATGCCCAAAGAGACCCAGTACTTC. Translating it yields CASSLMPKETQYF.

The chain carries TRBV5-1 and TRBJ1-4; D gene unclear. Germline V gene sequence: CDR1 SGHRS, CDR2 YFSETQ. This CDR3 is 14 amino acids long. The germline V and J ends were trimmed by 2 bases and 6 bases, with 11 bases remaining between them. CDR3 sequence (DNA): TGCGCCAGCAGCTTTTCAAGGCCTGATGAAAAACTGTTTTTT. Its protein product is CASSFSRPDEKLFF.

This chain joins TRBV9 and TRBJ2-3; 9 nucleotides match TRBD2. With 2 bases clipped from V and 4 bases from J, the junction kept 5 bases outside the gene matches. The length of the CDR3 is 15 residues. Germline V gene sequence: CDR1 SGDLS, CDR2 YYNGEE. CDR3 in amino acids: CASSVGGLASDTQYF. The CDR3 coding sequence is TGTGCCAGCAGCGTGGGGGGACTAGCCTCAGATACGCAGTATTTT. The full variable domain, its missing parts supplied by reference TRBV9 and TRBJ2-3, is DSGVTQTPKHLITATGQRVTLRCSPRSGDLSVYWYQQSLDQGLQFLIQYYNGEERAKGNILERFSAQQFPDLHSELNLSSLELGDSALYFCASSVGGLASDTQYFGPGTRLTVL.

The chain is built from TRBV18 and TRBJ2-6; D possibly uses TRBD1 or TRBD2 (5 bases each). The CDR3 runs 17 residues. Trimming removed 4 bases from V and 0 bases from J, with 13 bases in between. From germline, CDR1 is KGHSH and CDR2 LQKENI. The CDR3 DNA reads as TGTGCCAGCTCACAACTTGGGACGGCCTCTGGGGCCAACGTCCTGACTTTC. Translated, it gives CASSQLGTASGANVLTF.

The sample holds one count of this clone. This chain connects TRBV5-1 to TRBJ2-3; D gene unclear. Trimming left V 1 base short and J 2 bases short, with 14 bases between. The CDR3 runs to 16 residues. Germline V gives CDR1 SGHRS, CDR2 YFSETQ. CDR3 loop: CASSLYEVAATDTQYF. CDR3 in DNA: TGCGCCAGCAGCTTGTATGAGGTGGCGGCCACAGATACGCAGTATTTT.

V usage is TRBV4-1 and J usage is TRBJ2-3, with 13 bases fitting TRBD2. In germline, CDR1 is MGHRA, CDR2 YSYEKL. The J segment lost 0 bases and the V segment lost 0 bases, leaving 12 bases of the junction unmatched. The CDR3 loop spans 21 amino acids. CDR3 amino acids: CASSQDRIGTSGDPSTDTQYF. The CDR3 coding sequence is TGCGCCAGCAGCCAAGATCGGATTGGGACTAGCGGGGACCCTAGCACAGATACGCAGTATTTT.

V gene TRBV27 combines with J gene TRBJ2-1; 8 nucleotides align to TRBD2. Trimming removed 6 bases from V and 1 base from J; junction bases left unmatched: 14. Germline lookup yields CDR1 MNHEY and CDR2 SMNVEV (reference sequence). The CDR3 is made up of 18 amino acids. The CDR3 DNA sequence: TGTGCCAGCAGGAGGCAGCGGGGGAACAATCTTTCCTACAATGAGCAGTTCTTC. Protein product: CASRRQRGNNLSYNEQFF.

The chain employs TRBV7-4 and TRBJ2-1; D gene ambiguous. The V and J ends lost 5 bases and 8 bases respectively, with 10 bases between them. The CDR3 is 12 amino acids. In germline, CDR1 is SGHVT, CDR2 SQSDAQ. The CDR3 sequence: CASSRPGDEQFF. For the CDR3, the DNA is TGTGCCAGCAGCCGGCCTGGGGATGAGCAGTTCTTC.

This chain links TRBV2 with TRBJ2-5; D gene ambiguous. CDR1 and CDR2 (germline): SNHLY, FYNNEI. The CDR3 loop spans 13 amino acids. V was cut by 5 bases and J by 5 bases, with 12 bases left in between. The CDR3 region is CASSFKLRETQYF. The CDR3 DNA is TGTGCCAGCAGTTTTAAACTCAGGGAGACCCAGTACTTC.